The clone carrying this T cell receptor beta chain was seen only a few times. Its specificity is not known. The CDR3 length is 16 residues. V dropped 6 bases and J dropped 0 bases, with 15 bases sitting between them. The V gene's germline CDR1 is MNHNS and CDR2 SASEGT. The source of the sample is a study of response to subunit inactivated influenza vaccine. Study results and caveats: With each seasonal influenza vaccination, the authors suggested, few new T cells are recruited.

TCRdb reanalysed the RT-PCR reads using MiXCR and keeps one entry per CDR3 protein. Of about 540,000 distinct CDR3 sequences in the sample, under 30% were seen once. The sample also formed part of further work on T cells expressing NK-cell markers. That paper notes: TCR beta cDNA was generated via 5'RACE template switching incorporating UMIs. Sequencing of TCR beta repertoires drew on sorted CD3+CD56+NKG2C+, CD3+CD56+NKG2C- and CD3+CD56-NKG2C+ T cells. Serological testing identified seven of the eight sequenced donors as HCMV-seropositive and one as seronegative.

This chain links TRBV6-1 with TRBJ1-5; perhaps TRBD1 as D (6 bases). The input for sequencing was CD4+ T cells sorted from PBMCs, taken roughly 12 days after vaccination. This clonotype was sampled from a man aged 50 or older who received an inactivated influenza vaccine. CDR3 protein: CASSRDGGGSNQPQHF. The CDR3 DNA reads TGTGCCAGCAGCAGGGACGGAGGGGGTAGCAATCAGCCCCAGCATTTT.